This T cell receptor (beta chain) comes out of a study of human T cells and chemical hapten exposure. TCRdb re-called the RACE reads with MiXCR, one entry per CDR3 protein. The sample carries approximately 350,000 distinct CDR3 sequences, about 7% recorded once. Germline lookup yields CDR1 SEHNR and CDR2 FQNEAQ (reference sequence). The CDR3 is 16 residues long. Trimming stripped 5 bases from V and 2 bases from J, with 19 bases between. As for time point: patch test 1, 2 weeks after DPC sensitization. Treatment noted: therapeutic diphenylcyclopropenone sensitization with weekly scalp DPC. Source: whole blood, taken in connection with sensitization to the hapten diphenylcyclopropenone (DPC). The chain employs TRBV7-9 and TRBJ2-7; D gene unclear. The sequence came from a woman aged 18-30 years with alopecia areata. Some clones in this sample may be carry-over from other donors' samples. Here the CDR3 reads CASSPKVIEYPYEQYF. The CDR3 nucleotides are TGTGCCAGCAGCCCGAAGGTGATTGAATATCCCTACGAGCAGTACTTC. Full variable domain (missing parts from reference TRBV7-9 and TRBJ2-7): DTGVSQNPRHKITKRGQNVTFRCDPISEHNRLYWYRQTLGQGPEFLTYFQNEAQLEKSRLLSDRFSAERPKGSFSTLEIQRTEQGDSAMYLCASSPKVIEYPYEQYFGPGTRLTVT.